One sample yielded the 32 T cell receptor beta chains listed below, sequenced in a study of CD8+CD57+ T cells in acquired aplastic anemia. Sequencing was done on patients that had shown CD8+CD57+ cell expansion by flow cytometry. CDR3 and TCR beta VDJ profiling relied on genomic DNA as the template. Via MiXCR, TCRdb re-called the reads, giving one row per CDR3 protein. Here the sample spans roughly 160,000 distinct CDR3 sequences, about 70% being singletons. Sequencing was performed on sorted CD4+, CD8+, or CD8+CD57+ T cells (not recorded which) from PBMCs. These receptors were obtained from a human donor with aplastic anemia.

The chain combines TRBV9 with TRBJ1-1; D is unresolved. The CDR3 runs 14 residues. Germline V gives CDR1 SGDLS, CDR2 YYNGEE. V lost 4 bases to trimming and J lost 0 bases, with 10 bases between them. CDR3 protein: CASSLGRLNTEAFF. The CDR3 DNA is TGTGCCAGCAGCCTAGGACGGCTGAACACTGAAGCTTTCTTT.

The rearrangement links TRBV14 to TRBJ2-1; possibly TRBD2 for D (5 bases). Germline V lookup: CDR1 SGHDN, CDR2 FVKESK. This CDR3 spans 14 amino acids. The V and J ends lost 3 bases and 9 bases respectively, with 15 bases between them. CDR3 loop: CASSQGTTGIEQFF. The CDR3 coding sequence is TGTGCCAGCAGCCAGGGAACAACCGGGATTGAGCAGTTCTTC.

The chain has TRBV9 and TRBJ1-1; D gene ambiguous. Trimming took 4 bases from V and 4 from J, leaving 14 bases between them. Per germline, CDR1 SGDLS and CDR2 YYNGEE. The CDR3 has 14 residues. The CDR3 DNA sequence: TGTGCCAGCAGCTCCATAAATGTGGGCACTGAAGCTTTCTTT. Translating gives CASSSINVGTEAFF.

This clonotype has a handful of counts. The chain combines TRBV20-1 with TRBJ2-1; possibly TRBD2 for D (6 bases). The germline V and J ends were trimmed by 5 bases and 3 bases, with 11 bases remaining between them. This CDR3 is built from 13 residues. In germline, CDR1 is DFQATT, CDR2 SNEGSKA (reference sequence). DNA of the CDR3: TGCAGTGCTCCGCCGGGGGACTACAATGAGCAGTTCTTC. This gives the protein CSAPPGDYNEQFF.

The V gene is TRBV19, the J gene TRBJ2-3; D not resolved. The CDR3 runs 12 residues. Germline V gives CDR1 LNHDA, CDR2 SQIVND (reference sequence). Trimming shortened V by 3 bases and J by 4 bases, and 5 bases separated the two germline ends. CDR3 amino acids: CASSIFADTQYF. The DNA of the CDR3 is TGTGCCAGTAGTATCTTCGCAGATACGCAGTATTTT.

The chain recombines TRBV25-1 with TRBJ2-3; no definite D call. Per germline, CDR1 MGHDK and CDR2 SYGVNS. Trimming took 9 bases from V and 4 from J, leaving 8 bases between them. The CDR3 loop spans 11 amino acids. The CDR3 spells CARKGSDTQYF. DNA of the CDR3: TGTGCCAGAAAAGGATCAGATACGCAGTATTTT.

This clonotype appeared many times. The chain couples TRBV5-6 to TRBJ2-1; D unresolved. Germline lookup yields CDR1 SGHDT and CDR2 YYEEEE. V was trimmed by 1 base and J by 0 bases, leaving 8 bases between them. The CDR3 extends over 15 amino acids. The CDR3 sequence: CASSLSSVSYNEQFF. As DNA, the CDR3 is TGTGCCAGCAGCTTGTCCTCAGTCTCCTACAATGAGCAGTTCTTC. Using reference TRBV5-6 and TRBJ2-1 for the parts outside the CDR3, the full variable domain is DAGVTQSPTHLIKTRGQQVTLRCSPKSGHDTVSWYQQALGQGPQFIFQYYEEEERQRGNFPDRFSGHQFPNYSSELNVNALLLGDSALYLCASSLSSVSYNEQFFGPGTRLTVL.

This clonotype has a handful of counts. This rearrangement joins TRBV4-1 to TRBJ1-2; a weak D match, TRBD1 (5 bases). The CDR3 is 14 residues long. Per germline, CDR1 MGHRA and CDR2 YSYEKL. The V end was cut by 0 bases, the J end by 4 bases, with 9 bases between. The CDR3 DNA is TGCGCCAGCAGCCAAGAGGGCAGGGTCTATGGCTACACCTTC. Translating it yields CASSQEGRVYGYTF.

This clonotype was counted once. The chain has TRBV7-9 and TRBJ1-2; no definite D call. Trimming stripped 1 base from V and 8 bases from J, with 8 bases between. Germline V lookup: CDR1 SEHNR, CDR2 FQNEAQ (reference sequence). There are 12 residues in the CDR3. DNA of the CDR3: TGTGCCAGCAGCTTAGGACGTTCGGGCTACACCTTC. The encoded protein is CASSLGRSGYTF.

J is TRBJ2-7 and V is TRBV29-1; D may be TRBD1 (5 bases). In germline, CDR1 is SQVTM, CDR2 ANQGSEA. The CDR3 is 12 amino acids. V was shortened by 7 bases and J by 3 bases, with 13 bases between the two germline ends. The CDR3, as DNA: TGCAGCGCCCGCAGGGATATCTACGAGCAGTACTTC. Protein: CSARRDIYEQYF.

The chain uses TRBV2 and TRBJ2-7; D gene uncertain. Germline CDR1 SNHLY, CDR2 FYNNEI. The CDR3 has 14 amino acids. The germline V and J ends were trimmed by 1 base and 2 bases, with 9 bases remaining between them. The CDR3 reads CASSEGSATYEQYF. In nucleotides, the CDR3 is TGTGCCAGCAGTGAAGGCAGCGCGACCTACGAGCAGTACTTC.

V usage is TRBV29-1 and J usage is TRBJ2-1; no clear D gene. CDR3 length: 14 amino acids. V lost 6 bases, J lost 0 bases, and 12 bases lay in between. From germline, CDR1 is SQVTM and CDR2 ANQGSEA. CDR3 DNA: TGCAGCGTAGAGGACGGAAGCTCCTACAATGAGCAGTTCTTC. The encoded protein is CSVEDGSSYNEQFF.

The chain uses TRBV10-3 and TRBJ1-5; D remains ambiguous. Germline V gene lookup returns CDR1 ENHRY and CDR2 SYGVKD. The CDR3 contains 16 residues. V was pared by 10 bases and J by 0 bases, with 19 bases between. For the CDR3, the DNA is TGTGCCAGCAGCCCCGGGAAGGGATATAGCAATCAGCCCCAGCATTTT. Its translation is CASSPGKGYSNQPQHF.

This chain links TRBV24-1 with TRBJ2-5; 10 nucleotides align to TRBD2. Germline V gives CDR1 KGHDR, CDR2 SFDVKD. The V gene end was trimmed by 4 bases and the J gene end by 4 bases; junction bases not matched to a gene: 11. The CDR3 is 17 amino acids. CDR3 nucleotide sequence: TGTGCCACCAGTGACGGGACTAGCGCCCGTGGGTTAGAGACCCAGTACTTC. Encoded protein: CATSDGTSARGLETQYF.

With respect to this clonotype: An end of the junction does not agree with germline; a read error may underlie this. The CDR3 reads CASSFQSHKETQYF. The CDR3 DNA reads TGCGCCAGCAGCTTCCAGTCTCACAAAGAGACCCAGTACTTC. The chain carries TRBV7-9 and TRBJ2-5; D unclear. Germline CDR1 SEHNR, CDR2 FQNEAQ (reference sequence). The CDR3 totals 14 residues. The complete variable domain, with remaining parts taken from reference TRBV7-9 and TRBJ2-5, reads DTGVSQNPRHKITKRGQNVTFRCDPISEHNRLYWYRQTLGQGPEFLTYFQNEAQLEKSRLLSDRFSAERPKGSFSTLEIQRTEQGDSAMYLCASSFQSHKETQYFGPGTRLLVL.

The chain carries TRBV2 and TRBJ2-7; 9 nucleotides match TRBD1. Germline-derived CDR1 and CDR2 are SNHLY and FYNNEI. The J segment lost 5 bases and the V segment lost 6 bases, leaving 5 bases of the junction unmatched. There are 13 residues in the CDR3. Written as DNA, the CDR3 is TGTGCCAGCAGCACGGGACAGGGAGACGAGCAGTACTTC. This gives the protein CASSTGQGDEQYF.

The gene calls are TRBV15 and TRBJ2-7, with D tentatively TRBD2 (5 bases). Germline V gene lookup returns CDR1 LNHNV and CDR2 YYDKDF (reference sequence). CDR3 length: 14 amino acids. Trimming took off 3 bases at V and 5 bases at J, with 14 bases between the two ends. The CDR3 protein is CATSSEAEANEQYF. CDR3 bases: TGTGCCACCAGCAGTGAAGCGGAAGCAAACGAGCAGTACTTC.

For the CDR3, the DNA is TGTGCCAGCAGCGTAGATGGGACAGGGTTGAATGAGCAGTTCTTC. Amino acid sequence: CASSVDGTGLNEQFF. The rearrangement uses TRBV9 and TRBJ2-1; 9 nucleotides line up with TRBD1. The CDR3 spans 15 residues. Germline-derived CDR1 and CDR2 are SGDLS and YYNGEE. Trimming took 0 bases from V and 7 from J; bases not matched to a gene: 5.

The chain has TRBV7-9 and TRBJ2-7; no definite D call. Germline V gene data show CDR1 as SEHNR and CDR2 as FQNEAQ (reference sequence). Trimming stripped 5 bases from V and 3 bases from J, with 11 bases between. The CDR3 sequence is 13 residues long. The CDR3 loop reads CASSPGYLYEQYF. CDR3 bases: TGTGCCAGCAGCCCCGGTTATCTCTACGAGCAGTACTTC.

DNA for the CDR3: TGTGCCAGCAGCGCGATGGACCGGTTGGAATACGAGCAGTACTTC. Protein product: CASSAMDRLEYEQYF. V is TRBV2 and J is TRBJ2-7, with no clear D. The germline V and J ends were trimmed by 6 bases and 4 bases, with 19 bases remaining between them. From germline, CDR1 is SNHLY and CDR2 FYNNEI. There are 15 residues in the CDR3.

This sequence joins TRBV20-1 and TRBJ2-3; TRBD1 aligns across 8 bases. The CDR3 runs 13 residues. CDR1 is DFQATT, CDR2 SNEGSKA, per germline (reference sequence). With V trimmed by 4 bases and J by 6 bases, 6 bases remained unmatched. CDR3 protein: CSAIQGGSDTQYF. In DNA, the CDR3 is TGCAGTGCTATACAGGGGGGTTCGGATACGCAGTATTTT.

The CDR3 spells CSVALLAGQETQYF. As DNA, the CDR3 is TGCAGCGTTGCATTATTGGCTGGTCAAGAGACCCAGTACTTC. This sequence joins TRBV29-1 and TRBJ2-5; D ambiguous. CDR3 length equals 14 residues. The ends were cut back, 4 bases at V and 2 bases at J, with 14 bases in the middle. The germline V gene has CDR1 SQVTM and CDR2 ANQGSEA.

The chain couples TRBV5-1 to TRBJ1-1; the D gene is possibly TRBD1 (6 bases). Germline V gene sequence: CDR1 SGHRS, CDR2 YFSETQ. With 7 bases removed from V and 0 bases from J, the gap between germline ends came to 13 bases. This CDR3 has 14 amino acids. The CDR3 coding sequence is TGCGCCAGCGGCAAGGGGGGCATGAACACTGAAGCTTTCTTT. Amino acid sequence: CASGKGGMNTEAFF.

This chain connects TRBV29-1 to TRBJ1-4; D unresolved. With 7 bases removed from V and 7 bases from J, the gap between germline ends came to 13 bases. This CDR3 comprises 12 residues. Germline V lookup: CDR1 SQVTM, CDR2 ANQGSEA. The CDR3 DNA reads TGCAGCGGCCGGGTGATGGGTGAAAAACTGTTTTTT. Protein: CSGRVMGEKLFF.

The CDR3 nucleotides are TGTGCCAGCAGCTTACAGGGGGCCCAGTACTTC. Residues: CASSLQGAQYF. V is TRBV5-6 and J is TRBJ2-5, with 8 bases identical to TRBD1. Germline-derived CDR1 and CDR2 are SGHDT and YYEEEE. This CDR3 region has 11 residues. Unmatched junction bases numbered 0, after V lost 2 bases and J lost 9 bases.

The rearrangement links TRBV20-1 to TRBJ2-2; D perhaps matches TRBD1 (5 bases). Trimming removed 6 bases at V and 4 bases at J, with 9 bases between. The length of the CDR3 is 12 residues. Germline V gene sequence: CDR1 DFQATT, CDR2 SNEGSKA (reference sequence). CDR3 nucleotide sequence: TGCAGTGCCGTCAGGGTCACCGGGGAGCTGTTTTTT. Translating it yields CSAVRVTGELFF.

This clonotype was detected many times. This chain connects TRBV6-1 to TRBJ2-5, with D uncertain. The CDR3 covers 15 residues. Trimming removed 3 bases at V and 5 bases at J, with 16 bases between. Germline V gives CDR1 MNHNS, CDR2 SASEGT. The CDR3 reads CASSDGIAGWETQYF. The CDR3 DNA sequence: TGTGCCAGCAGTGATGGTATAGCTGGTTGGGAGACCCAGTACTTC.

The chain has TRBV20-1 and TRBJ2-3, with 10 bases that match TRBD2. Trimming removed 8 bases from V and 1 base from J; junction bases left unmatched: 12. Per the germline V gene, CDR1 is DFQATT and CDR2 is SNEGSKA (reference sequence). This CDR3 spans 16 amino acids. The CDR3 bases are TGCAGTACCCCGGCCCATCTAGCGGGGGGCACAGATACGCAGTATTTT. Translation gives CSTPAHLAGGTDTQYF.

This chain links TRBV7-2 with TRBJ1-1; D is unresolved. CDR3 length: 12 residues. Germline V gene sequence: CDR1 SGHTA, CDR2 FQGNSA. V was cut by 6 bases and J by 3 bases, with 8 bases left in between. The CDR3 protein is CASSPTYTEAFF. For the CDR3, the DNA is TGTGCCAGCAGTCCCACGTACACTGAAGCTTTCTTT.

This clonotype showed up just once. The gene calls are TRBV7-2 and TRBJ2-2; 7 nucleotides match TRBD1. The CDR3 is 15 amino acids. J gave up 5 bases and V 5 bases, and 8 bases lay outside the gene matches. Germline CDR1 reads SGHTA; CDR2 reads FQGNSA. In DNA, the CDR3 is TGTGCCAGCAGCCCCGACAGGGATGGGACCGGGGAGCTGTTTTTT. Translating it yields CASSPDRDGTGELFF.

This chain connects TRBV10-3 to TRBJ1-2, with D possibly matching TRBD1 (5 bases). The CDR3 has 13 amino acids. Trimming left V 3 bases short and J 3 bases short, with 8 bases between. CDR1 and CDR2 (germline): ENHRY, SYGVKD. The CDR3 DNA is TGTGCCATCAGTGAAGACAGCTACTATGGCTACACCTTC. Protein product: CAISEDSYYGYTF.

The CDR3: CASLNHRSSYNEQFF. Written as DNA, the CDR3 is TGCGCCAGCCTAAACCACAGGAGCTCCTACAATGAGCAGTTCTTC. The chain uses TRBV10-2 and TRBJ2-1, with a possible D match to TRBD1 (5 bases). Deletions cut 8 bases from V and 0 bases from J, with 14 bases between. Germline CDR1 reads WSHSY; CDR2 reads SAAADI. The CDR3 has 15 amino acids.